This record concerns one TCR beta chain sequence. The data belong to a study of beta chain features in type 1 diabetes. Overall study context: No age, gender or cell yield differences were seen between patients and healthy donors.

All of the isolated RNA was reverse transcribed, so expressed TCRB transcripts were sequenced. TCRdb keeps only in-frame clones here, not all; method: immunoSEQ multiplex PCR. The sample contains about 19,000 clones, 45% to 50% of which appear only once. The V segment lost 4 bases and the J segment 7 bases; nucleotides outside the gene matches: 16. Germline V gives CDR1 MGHDK, CDR2 SYGVNS. The CDR3 length is 17 residues. Sequenced material: stem cell memory CD4+ T cells from blood. The J gene is TRBJ1-5, the V gene TRBV25-1; 7 positions agree with TRBD1. The source is a man aged 18-30 years in good health. The CDR3 spells CASSGGPGAGGDQPQHF. The CDR3 nucleotides read TGTGCCAGCAGTGGGGGGCCCGGGGCAGGGGGAGACCAGCCCCAGCATTTT.